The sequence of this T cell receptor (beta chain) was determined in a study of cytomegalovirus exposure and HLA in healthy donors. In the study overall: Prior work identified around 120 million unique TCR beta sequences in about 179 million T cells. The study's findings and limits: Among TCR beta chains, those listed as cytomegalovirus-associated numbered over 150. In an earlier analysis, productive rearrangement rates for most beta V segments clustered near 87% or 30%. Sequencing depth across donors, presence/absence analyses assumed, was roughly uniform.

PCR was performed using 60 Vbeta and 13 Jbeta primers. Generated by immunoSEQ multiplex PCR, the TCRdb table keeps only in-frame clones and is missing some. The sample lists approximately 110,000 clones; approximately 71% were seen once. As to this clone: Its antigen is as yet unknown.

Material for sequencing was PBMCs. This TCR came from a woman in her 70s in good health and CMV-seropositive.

For the CDR3, the DNA is TGTGCCAGCAGTCTTAGCGGGGGTGGAACCTACGAGCAGTACTTC. It encodes CASSLSGGGTYEQYF. The rearrangement links TRBV2 to TRBJ2-7, with TRBD2 identical over 9 bases. Trimming at V came to 5 bases and at J to 2 bases, leaving 7 bases not matched to a gene. Germline assignment: CDR1 SNHLY and CDR2 FYNNEI. CDR3 length: 15 amino acids.